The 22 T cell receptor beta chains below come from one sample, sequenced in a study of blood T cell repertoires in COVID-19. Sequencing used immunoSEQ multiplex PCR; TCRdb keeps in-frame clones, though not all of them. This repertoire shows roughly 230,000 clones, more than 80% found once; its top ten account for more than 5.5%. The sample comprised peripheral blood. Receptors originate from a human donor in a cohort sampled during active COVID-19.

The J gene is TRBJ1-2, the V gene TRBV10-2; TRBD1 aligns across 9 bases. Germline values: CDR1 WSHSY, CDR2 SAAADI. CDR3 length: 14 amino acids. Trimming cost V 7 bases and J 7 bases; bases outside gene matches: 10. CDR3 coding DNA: TGCGCCAGCAAAGAAGGGACAGGGTTAATTGGCTACACCTTC. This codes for CASKEGTGLIGYTF.

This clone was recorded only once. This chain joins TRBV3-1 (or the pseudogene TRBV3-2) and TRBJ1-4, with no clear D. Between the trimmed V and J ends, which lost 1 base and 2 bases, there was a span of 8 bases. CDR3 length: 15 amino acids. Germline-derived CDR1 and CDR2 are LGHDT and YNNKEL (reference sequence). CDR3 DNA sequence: TGTGCCAGCAGCCAAGTGCGAGGGACTAATGAAAAACTGTTTTTT. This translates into CASSQVRGTNEKLFF.

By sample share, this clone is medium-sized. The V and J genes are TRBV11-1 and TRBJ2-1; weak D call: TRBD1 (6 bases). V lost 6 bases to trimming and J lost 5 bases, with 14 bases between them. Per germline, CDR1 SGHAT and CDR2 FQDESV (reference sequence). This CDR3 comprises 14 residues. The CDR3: CASSDRYSDNEQFF. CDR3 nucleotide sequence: TGTGCCAGCAGTGACAGGTATTCAGACAATGAGCAGTTCTTC.

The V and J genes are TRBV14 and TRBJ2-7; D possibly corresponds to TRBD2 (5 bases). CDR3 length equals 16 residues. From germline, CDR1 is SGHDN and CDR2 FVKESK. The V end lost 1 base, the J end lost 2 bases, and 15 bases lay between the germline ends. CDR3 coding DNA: TGTGCCAGCAGCCAAGGAGGGAGCTCTATCCCCTACGAGCAGTACTTC. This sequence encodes CASSQGGSSIPYEQYF.

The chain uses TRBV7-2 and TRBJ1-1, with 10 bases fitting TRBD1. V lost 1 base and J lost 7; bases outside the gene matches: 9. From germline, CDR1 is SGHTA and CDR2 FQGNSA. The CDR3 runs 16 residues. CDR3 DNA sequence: TGTGCCAGCAGCTTAGGTGGGACAGGGGTTCGTGGTGAAGCTTTCTTT. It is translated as CASSLGGTGVRGEAFF.

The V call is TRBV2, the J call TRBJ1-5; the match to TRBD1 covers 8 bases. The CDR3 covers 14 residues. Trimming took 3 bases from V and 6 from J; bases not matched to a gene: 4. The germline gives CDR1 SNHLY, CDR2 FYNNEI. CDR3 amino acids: CASSDRGRGQPQHF. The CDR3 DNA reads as TGTGCCAGCAGTGACAGGGGGCGAGGTCAGCCCCAGCATTTT.

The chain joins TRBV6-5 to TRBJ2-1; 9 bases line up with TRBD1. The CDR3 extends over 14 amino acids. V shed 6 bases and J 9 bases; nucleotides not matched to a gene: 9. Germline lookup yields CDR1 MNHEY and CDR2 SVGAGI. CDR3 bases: TGTGCCAGCAGCACGGACAGGGGATGGGGTGAGCAGTTCTTC. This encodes CASSTDRGWGEQFF.

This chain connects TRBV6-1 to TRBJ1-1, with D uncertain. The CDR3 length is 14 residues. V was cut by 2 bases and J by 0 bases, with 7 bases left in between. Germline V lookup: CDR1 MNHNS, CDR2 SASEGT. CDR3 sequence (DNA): TGTGCCAGCAGTGAACCGGGGTTGAACACTGAAGCTTTCTTT. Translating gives CASSEPGLNTEAFF.

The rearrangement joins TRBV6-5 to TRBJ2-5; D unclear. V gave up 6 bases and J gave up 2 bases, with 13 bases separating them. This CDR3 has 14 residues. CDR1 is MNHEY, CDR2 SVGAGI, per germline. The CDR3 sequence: CASSPRRVQETQYF. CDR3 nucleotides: TGTGCCAGCAGCCCGCGCCGGGTACAAGAGACCCAGTACTTC.

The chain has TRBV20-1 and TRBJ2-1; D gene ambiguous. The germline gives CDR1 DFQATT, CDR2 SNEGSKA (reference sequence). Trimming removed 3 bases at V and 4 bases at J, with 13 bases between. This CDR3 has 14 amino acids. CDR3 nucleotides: TGCAGTGCTAGTGACTCTAAACCTTACAATGAGCAGTTCTTC. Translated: CSASDSKPYNEQFF.

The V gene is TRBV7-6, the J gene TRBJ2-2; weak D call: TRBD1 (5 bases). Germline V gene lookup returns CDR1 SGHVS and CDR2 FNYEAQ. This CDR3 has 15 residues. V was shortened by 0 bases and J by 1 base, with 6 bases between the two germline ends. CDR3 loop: CASSLAGENTGELFF. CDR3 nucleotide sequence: TGTGCCAGCAGCTTAGCAGGGGAGAACACCGGGGAGCTGTTTTTT.

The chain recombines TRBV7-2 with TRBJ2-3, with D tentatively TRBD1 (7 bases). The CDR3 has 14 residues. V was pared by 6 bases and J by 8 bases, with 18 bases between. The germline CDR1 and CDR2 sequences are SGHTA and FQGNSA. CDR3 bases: TGTGCCAGCAGTCTACAGGGGAGGAGCGGTACGCAGTATTTT. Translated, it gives CASSLQGRSGTQYF.

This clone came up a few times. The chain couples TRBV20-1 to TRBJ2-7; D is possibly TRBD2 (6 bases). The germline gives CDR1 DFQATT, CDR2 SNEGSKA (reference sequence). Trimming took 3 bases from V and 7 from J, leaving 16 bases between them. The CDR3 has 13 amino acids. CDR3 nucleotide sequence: TGCAGTGCTAGTGACGGAGGGGTGGGGGAGCAGTACTTC. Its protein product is CSASDGGVGEQYF.

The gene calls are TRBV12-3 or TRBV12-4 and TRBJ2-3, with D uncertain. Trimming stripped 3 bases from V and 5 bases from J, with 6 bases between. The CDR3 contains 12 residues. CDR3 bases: TGTGCCAGCAGTTTCGCAGGAGATACGCAGTATTTT. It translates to CASSFAGDTQYF.

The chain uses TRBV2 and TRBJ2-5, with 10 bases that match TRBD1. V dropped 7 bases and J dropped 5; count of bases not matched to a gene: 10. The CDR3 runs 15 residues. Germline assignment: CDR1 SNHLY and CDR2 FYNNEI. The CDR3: CASILEWTGGETQYF. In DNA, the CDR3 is TGTGCCAGCATTCTCGAATGGACAGGGGGGGAGACCCAGTACTTC.

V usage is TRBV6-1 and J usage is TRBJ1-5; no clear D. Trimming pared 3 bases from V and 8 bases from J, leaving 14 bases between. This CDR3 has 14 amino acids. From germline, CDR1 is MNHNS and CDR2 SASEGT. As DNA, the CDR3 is TGTGCCAGCAGTGAGGGGAGGAGATGGGAGCCCCAGCATTTT. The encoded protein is CASSEGRRWEPQHF.

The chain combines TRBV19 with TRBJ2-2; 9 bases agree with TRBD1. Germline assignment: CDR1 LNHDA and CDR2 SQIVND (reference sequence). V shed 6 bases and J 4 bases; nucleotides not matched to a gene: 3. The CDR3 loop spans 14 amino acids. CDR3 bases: TGTGCCAGTAGAGACAGGGGGGTCACCGGGGAGCTGTTTTTT. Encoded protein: CASRDRGVTGELFF.

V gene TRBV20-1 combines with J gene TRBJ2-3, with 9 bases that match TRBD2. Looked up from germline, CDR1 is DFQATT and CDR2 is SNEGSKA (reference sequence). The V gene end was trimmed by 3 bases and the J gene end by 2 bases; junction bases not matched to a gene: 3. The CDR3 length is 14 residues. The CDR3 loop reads CSASSGRITDTQYF. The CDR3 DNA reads TGCAGTGCTAGTAGCGGGAGAATCACAGATACGCAGTATTTT.

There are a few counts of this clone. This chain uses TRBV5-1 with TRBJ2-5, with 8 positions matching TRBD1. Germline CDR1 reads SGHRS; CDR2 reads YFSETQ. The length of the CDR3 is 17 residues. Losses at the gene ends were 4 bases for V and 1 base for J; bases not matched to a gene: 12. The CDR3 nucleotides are TGCGCCAGCAGCGTTCCGGGACAGGTGGGGGGCCAAGAGACCCAGTACTTC. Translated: CASSVPGQVGGQETQYF.

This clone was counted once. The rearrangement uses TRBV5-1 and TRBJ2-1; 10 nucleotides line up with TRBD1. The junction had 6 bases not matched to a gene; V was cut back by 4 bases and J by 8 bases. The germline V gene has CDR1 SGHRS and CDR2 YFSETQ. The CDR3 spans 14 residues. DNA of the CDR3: TGCGCCAGCAGCAGGGACAGGGGATGGGATGAGCAGTTCTTC. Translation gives CASSRDRGWDEQFF.

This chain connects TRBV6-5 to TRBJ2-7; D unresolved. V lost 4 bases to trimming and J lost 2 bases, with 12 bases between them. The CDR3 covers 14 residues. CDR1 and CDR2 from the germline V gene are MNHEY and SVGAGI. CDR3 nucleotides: TGTGCCAGCAGTTCCCCGACTCGTCCCTACGAGCAGTACTTC. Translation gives CASSSPTRPYEQYF.

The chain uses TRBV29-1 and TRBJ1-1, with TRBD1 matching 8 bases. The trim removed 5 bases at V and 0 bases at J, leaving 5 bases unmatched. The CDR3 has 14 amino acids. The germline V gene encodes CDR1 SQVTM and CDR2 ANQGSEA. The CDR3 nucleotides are TGCAGCGTTACTCGACAGGGGATGAACACTGAAGCTTTCTTT. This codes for CSVTRQGMNTEAFF.